This T cell receptor beta chain was captured by sequencing in a study of blood T cell repertoires in COVID-19. As for the study in general: COVID-19 samples, acute and convalescent, were from the United States, Italy and Spain.

Profiled with immunoSEQ multiplex PCR; TCRdb holds only in-frame clones, not every one. This sample carries 200,000 to 300,000 clones, around 90% of them seen once, and the ten largest clones take about 0.79%. CDR3 length: 15 amino acids. V lost 4 bases to trimming and J lost 7 bases, with 15 bases between them. Per the germline V gene, CDR1 is SGHRS and CDR2 is YFSETQ. Sequenced: peripheral blood. This receptor was obtained from a man aged 30 to 45 with COVID-19, enrolled during active disease. J is TRBJ1-6 and V is TRBV5-1; D is perhaps TRBD1 (6 bases). The CDR3 protein is CASSGGQTSNSPLHF. In DNA, the CDR3 is TGCGCCAGCAGCGGTGGACAGACTTCCAATTCACCCCTCCACTTT.